The 17 T cell receptor beta chains below all came from one sample that was sequenced in a study of cytomegalovirus exposure and HLA in healthy donors. Primers included in the PCR were 60 Vbeta and 13 Jbeta primers. TCRdb keeps only in-frame clones here, not all; method: immunoSEQ multiplex PCR. Of some 130,000 clones listed, roughly four fifths were seen once; the top ten hold around 1.4%. Sequenced: PBMCs. These receptors originate from a woman aged 40 to 50 in good health and CMV-seronegative.

V gene TRBV6-4 combines with J gene TRBJ2-3, with TRBD2 matching over 11 bases. The length of the CDR3 is 15 residues. V gave up 4 bases and J gave up 0 bases; unmatched junction bases: 0. Germline-derived CDR1 and CDR2 are MRHNA and SNTAGT. The CDR3 DNA is TGTGCCAGCAGTGCTAGCGGGGGGAGCACAGATACGCAGTATTTT. Translation: CASSASGGSTDTQYF.

V is TRBV14 and J is TRBJ2-3; D may be TRBD1 (5 bases). The germline gives CDR1 SGHDN, CDR2 FVKESK. CDR3 length equals 18 residues. V was cut by 0 bases and J by 2 bases, with 18 bases left in between. In nucleotides, the CDR3 is TGTGCCAGCAGCCAAGATCCAGGTCCAGGGATAGTCACAGATACGCAGTATTTT. Encoded protein: CASSQDPGPGIVTDTQYF.

This rearrangement joins TRBV7-2 to TRBJ1-4, with D hard to call. CDR1 and CDR2 (germline): SGHTA, FQGNSA. The CDR3 covers 14 residues. The V and J ends lost 5 bases and 7 bases respectively, with 14 bases between them. For the CDR3, the DNA is TGTGCCAGCAGCCTAATGAATGGTGCTGAAAAACTGTTTTTT. Amino acid sequence: CASSLMNGAEKLFF.

The chain is built from TRBV15 and TRBJ1-1; D gene uncertain. V was pared by 0 bases and J by 1 base, with 6 bases between. The CDR3 is 14 residues long. Germline lookup yields CDR1 LNHNV and CDR2 YYDKDF (reference sequence). CDR3 sequence reads: CATSRDRRNTEAFF. CDR3 DNA sequence: TGTGCCACCAGCAGAGATCGGAGGAACACTGAAGCTTTCTTT.

This clone was picked up a small number of times. CDR3 bases: TGCAGCGTTCAGGGAGGGAGAGGCAACAATGAGCAGTTCTTC. It codes for CSVQGGRGNNEQFF. The V call is TRBV29-1, the J call TRBJ2-1; the match to TRBD2 covers 7 bases. The CDR3 consists of 14 residues. Germline CDR1 reads SQVTM; CDR2 reads ANQGSEA. With V trimmed by 5 bases and J by 5 bases, 9 bases remained unmatched.

The chain links TRBV4-3 to TRBJ2-5, with D possibly TRBD2 on 5 matching bases. Trimming shortened V by 0 bases and J by 4 bases, and 12 bases separated the two germline ends. Germline CDR1 LGHNA, CDR2 YSLEER. The CDR3 spans 15 residues. CDR3 bases: TGCGCCAGCAGCCAAGATGAGGGTCCGAGAGAGACCCAGTACTTC. Its translation: CASSQDEGPRETQYF.

V gene TRBV10-3 combines with J gene TRBJ2-3, with 10 bases identical to TRBD2. Trimming at V came to 0 bases and at J to 6 bases, leaving 12 bases not matched to a gene. CDR3 length: 18 residues. The germline gives CDR1 ENHRY, CDR2 SYGVKD. The CDR3 bases are TGTGCCATCAGTGAGTCAAGGACTAGCGGAGGGGGACGGGATACGCAGTATTTT. Its protein is CAISESRTSGGGRDTQYF.

In its sample, this clone was seen a few times. The chain links TRBV5-4 to TRBJ1-1, with D unclear. The V and J ends lost 0 bases and 4 bases respectively, with 13 bases between them. CDR1 is SGHNT, CDR2 YYREEE, per germline (reference sequence). CDR3 length: 15 residues. CDR3 region: CASSLATRSPTEAFF. CDR3 bases: TGTGCCAGCAGCTTGGCCACCAGGTCACCCACTGAAGCTTTCTTT.

The chain couples TRBV7-9 to TRBJ1-2; a weak D match, TRBD1 (6 bases). V was clipped by 3 bases and J by 8 bases, with 16 bases between them. The CDR3 extends over 14 amino acids. From germline, CDR1 is SEHNR and CDR2 FQNEAQ (reference sequence). CDR3 amino acids: CASSLGGSGEGYTF. DNA of the CDR3: TGTGCCAGCAGCTTGGGCGGGTCAGGGGAAGGCTACACCTTC.

The chain couples TRBV20-1 to TRBJ2-7; D gene unclear. Between the trimmed V and J ends, which lost 3 bases and 3 bases, there was a span of 6 bases. Germline values: CDR1 DFQATT, CDR2 SNEGSKA (reference sequence). The CDR3 is made up of 11 amino acids. The CDR3 reads CSASNSYEQYF. For the CDR3, the DNA is TGCAGTGCTAGCAACAGCTACGAGCAGTACTTC.

The rearrangement uses TRBV9 and TRBJ2-5; 7 bases align to TRBD1. Germline CDR1 SGDLS, CDR2 YYNGEE. The CDR3 runs 13 residues. Unmatched junction bases numbered 0, after V lost 0 bases and J lost 4 bases. CDR3 DNA sequence: TGTGCCAGCAGCGTAGGACAGGGAGAGACCCAGTACTTC. Encoded protein: CASSVGQGETQYF.

This clone came up a few times. The chain recombines TRBV4-1 with TRBJ2-5, with 9 nucleotides matching TRBD1. The CDR3 is made up of 14 amino acids. Germline lookup yields CDR1 MGHRA and CDR2 YSYEKL. Trimming at V came to 3 bases and at J to 5 bases, leaving 4 bases not matched to a gene. The CDR3 nucleotides are TGCGCCAGCAGCCAGTCCGGGACAGGGGAGACCCAGTACTTC. Amino acid sequence: CASSQSGTGETQYF.

A word on this clone: Other DNA sequences in the same sample also yield this CDR3. The chain carries TRBV29-1 and TRBJ1-1; D gene ambiguous. The CDR3 is made up of 10 amino acids. Germline CDR1 and CDR2: SQVTM and ANQGSEA. V was clipped by 7 bases and J by 3 bases, with 6 bases between them. CDR3 nucleotides: TGCAGCGGTCAGGACACTGAAGCTTTCTTT. Amino acid sequence: CSGQDTEAFF.

The chain couples TRBV11-3 to TRBJ1-3, with a tentative D call TRBD1 (5 bases). CDR1 is SGHNT and CDR2 is YENEEA in the germline V gene. The CDR3 spans 15 residues. Trimming left V 5 bases short and J 4 bases short, with 15 bases between. The CDR3 spells CASSLRSGKGNTIYF. The CDR3 bases are TGTGCCAGCAGCCTTCGGTCAGGGAAAGGAAACACCATATATTTT.

This clone came up a few times. The J gene is TRBJ1-2, the V gene TRBV5-1, with 8 bases lining up with TRBD1. The CDR3 totals 15 residues. With V trimmed by 3 bases and J by 7 bases, 11 bases remained unmatched. CDR1 and CDR2 (germline): SGHRS, YFSETQ. CDR3 sequence (DNA): TGCGCCAGCAGCTCTTCAGGGGGCCTAGGGGGTGGCTACACCTTC. This sequence encodes CASSSSGGLGGGYTF.

The chain has TRBV5-1 and TRBJ2-1; D gene ambiguous. V was shortened by 3 bases and J by 7 bases, with 14 bases between the two germline ends. Germline V gene lookup returns CDR1 SGHRS and CDR2 YFSETQ. This CDR3 region has 14 residues. The CDR3 region is CASSSWQQRNEQFF. DNA of the CDR3: TGCGCCAGCAGCTCCTGGCAGCAGCGAAATGAGCAGTTCTTC.

The table lists this clone with a few counts. V and J are TRBV6-6 and TRBJ1-5, with D hard to call. The CDR3 length is 14 residues. The germline V and J ends were trimmed by 8 bases and 0 bases, with 11 bases remaining between them. Germline lookup yields CDR1 MNHNY and CDR2 SVGAGI (reference sequence). CDR3: CASGRGNSNQPQHF. The CDR3 nucleotides are TGTGCCAGCGGTCGCGGGAATAGCAATCAGCCCCAGCATTTT.